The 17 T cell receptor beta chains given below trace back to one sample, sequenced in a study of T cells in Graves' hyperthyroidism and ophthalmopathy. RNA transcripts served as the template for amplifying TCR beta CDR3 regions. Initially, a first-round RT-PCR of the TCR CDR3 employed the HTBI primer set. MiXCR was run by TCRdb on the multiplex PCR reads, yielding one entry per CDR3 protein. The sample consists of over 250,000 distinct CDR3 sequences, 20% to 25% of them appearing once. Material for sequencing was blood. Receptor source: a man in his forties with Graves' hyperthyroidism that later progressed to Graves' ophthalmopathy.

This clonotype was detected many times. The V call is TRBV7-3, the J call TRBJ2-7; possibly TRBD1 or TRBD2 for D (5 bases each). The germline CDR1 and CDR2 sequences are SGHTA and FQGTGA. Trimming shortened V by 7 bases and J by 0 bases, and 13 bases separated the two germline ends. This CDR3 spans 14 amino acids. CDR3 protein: CASNTRGSSYEQYF. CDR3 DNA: TGTGCCAGCAACACCCGGGGCAGCTCCTACGAGCAGTACTTC.

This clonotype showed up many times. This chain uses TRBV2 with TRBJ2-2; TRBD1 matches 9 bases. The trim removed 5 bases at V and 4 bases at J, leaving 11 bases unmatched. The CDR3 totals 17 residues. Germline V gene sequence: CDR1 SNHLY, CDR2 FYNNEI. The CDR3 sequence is CASSLTGTGHGTGELFF. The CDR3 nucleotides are TGTGCCAGCAGTCTTACCGGGACAGGGCATGGCACCGGGGAGCTGTTTTTT.

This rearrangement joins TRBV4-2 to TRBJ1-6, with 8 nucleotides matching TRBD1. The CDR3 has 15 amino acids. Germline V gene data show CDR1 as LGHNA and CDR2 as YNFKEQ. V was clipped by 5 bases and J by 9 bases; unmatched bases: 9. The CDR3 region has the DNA TGTGCCAGCAGCGAACAGGACAGGGAATCTTCACCCCTCCACTTT. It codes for CASSEQDRESSPLHF.

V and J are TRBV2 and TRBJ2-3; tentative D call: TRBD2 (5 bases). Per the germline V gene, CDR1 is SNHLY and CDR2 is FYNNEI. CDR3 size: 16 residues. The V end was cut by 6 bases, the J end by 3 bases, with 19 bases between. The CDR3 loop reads CASRIGEAYPTDTQYF. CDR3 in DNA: TGTGCCAGCAGAATCGGGGAAGCGTACCCGACAGATACGCAGTATTTT.

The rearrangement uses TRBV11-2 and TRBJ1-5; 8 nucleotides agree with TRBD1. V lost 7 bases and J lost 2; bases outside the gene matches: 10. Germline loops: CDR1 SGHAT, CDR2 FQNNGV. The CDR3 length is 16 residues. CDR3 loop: CASTLTGVRGNQPQHF. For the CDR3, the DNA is TGTGCCAGCACCCTGACAGGGGTCAGGGGCAATCAGCCCCAGCATTTT.

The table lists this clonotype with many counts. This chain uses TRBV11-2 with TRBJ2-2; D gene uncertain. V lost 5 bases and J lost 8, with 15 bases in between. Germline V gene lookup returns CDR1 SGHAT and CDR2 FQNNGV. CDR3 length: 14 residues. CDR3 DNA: TGTGCCAGCAGCCCACAGAACGTATTGGGGGAGCTGTTTTTT. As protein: CASSPQNVLGELFF.

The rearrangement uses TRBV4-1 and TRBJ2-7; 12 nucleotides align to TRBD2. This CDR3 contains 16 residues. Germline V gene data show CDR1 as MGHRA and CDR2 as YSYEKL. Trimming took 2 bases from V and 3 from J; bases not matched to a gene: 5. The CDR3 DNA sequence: TGCGCCAGCAGCCAATTTAGACTAGCGGGGGTCTACGAGCAGTACTTC. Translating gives CASSQFRLAGVYEQYF.

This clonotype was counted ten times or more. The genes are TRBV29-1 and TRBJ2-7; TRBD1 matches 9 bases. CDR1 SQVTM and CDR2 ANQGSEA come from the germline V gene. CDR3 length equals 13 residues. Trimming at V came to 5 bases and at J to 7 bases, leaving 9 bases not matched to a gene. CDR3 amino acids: CSVTGQGVEEQYF. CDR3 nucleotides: TGCAGCGTTACGGGACAGGGCGTCGAGGAGCAGTACTTC.

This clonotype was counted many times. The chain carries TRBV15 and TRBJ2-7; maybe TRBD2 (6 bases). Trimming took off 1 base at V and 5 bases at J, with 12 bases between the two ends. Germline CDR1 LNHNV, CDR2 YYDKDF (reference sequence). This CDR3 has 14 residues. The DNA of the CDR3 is TGTGCCACCAGCAGAGGGGCGGGAAGGGACGAGCAGTACTTC. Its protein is CATSRGAGRDEQYF.

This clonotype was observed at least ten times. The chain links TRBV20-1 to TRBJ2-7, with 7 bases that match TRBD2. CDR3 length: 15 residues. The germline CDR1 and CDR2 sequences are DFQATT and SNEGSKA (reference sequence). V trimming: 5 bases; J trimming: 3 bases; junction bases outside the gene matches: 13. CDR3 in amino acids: CSAPKGTSAIYEQYF. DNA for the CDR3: TGCAGTGCTCCCAAGGGTACTAGCGCGATCTACGAGCAGTACTTC.

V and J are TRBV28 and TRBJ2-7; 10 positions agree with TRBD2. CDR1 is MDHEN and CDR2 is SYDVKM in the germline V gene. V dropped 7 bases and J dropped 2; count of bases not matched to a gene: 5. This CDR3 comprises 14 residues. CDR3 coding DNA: TGTGCCAGCAATCTAGCGGGAGTACCCTACGAGCAGTACTTC. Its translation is CASNLAGVPYEQYF.

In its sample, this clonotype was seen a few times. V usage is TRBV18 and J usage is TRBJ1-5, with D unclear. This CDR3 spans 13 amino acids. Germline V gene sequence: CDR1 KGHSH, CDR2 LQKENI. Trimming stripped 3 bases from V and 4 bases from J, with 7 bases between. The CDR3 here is CASSPVRNQPQHF. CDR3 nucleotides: TGTGCCAGCTCACCGGTTAGAAATCAGCCCCAGCATTTT. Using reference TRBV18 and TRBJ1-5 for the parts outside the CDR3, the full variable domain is NAGVMQNPRHLVRRRGQEARLRCSPMKGHSHVYWYRQLPEEGLKFMVYLQKENIIDESGMPKERFSAEFPKEGPSILRIQQVVRGDSAAYFCASSPVRNQPQHFGDGTRLSIL.

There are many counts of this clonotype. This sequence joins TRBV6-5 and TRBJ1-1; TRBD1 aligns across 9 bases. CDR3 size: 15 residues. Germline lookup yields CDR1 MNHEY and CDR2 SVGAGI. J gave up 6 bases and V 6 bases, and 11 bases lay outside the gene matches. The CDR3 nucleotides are TGTGCCAGCAGAACTACAGGGGGCAGTTTCTCTGAAGCTTTCTTT. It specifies CASRTTGGSFSEAFF.

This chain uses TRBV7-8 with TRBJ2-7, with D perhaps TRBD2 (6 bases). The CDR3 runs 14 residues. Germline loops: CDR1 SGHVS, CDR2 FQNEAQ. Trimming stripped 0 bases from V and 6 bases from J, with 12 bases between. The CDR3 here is CASSLAGYGGEQYF. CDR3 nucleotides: TGTGCCAGCAGCTTAGCCGGGTACGGGGGCGAGCAGTACTTC.

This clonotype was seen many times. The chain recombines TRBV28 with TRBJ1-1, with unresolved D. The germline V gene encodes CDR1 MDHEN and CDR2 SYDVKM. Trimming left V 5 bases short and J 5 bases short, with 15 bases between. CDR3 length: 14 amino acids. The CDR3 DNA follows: TGTGCCAGCAGTCAACGGGGTTCCCGAACTGAAGCTTTCTTT. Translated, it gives CASSQRGSRTEAFF.

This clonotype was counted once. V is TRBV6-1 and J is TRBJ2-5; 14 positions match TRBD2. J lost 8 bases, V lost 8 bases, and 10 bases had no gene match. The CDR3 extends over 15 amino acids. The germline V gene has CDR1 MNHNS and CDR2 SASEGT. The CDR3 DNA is TGTGCCAGCGGGGGGACTAGCGGGGGACCGGGAACCCAGTACTTC. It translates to CASGGTSGGPGTQYF.

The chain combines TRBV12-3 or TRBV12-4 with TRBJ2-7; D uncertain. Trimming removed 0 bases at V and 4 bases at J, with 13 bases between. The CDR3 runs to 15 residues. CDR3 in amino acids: CASSLALSSPYEQYF. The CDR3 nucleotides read TGTGCCAGCAGTTTAGCGCTCTCGTCCCCGTACGAGCAGTACTTC.